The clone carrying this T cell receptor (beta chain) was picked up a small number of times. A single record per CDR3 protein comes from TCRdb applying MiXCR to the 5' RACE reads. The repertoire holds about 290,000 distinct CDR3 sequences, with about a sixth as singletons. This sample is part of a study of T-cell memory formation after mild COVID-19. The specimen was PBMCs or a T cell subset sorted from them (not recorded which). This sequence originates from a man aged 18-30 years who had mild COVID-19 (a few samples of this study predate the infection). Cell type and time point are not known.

DNA for the CDR3: TGTGCCAGCAGCTGGGGCACTAGTATCAATGAGCAGTTCTTC. Translated: CASSWGTSINEQFF. This chain connects TRBV5-6 to TRBJ2-1; D possibly uses TRBD1 or TRBD2 (5 bases each). The V end lost 3 bases, the J end lost 6 bases, and 13 bases lay between the germline ends. The germline gives CDR1 SGHDT, CDR2 YYEEEE. The CDR3 totals 14 residues.